This T cell receptor beta chain was obtained from a study of blood T cell repertoires in COVID-19 (dated by TCRdb to about 2020). As for the study more broadly: The collaborator samples originated in the United States, Italy and Spain and spanned the acute and convalescent phases of COVID-19. The repertoires were released in a freely available public database intended as a resource for research on the immune response to SARS-CoV-2. Where available, HLA class I and class II types were taken from metadata supplied by the sample provider and were not determined by assay-based typing. The prospective study material was composed of cDNA or gDNA derived from T cells, B-cell-depleted T cells, or PBMCs. The samples were drawn from the first 160 participants of the ongoing ImmuneRACE study and from 1,200 or so subjects provided by 6 global collaborators. A de-identified subject ID, COVID-19 status, age in years and sex were almost always included in the sample metadata. Deeply sampled blood TCRbeta repertoires from subjects exposed to, actively infected with, or recovered from COVID-19 were included in the dataset.

Results and caveats for the whole study, not just this receptor: How much clinical and demographic metadata was included differed by source and by participant, and the metadata was provided uncurated.

V is cut by 7 bases and J by 4 bases, and the space between the germline ends is 8 bases. The CDR3 sequence holds 12 residues, the cysteine and phenylalanine included. CDR3 DNA is the only sequence kept; it has 36 bases, read in frame from the first base. Taken from the germline V gene, the CDR1 and CDR2 loops are SGHRS and YFSETQ. TCRbeta CDR3 regions were amplified from genomic DNA using the immunoSEQ Assay, a bias-controlled multiplex PCR. Under the source paper's analysis protocol: The number of nucleated cells in each sample was estimated by amplification of reference gene primers within the assay. To quantify the absolute abundance of each unique TCRbeta CDR3 rearrangement, sequence reads were collapsed and filtered. For each sample, productive Simpson clonality was calculated by taking the square root of Simpson's diversity index across productive rearrangements. Drawn from immuneACCESS, this table holds only the in-frame rearrangements with V and J called that TCRdb kept. Clones are partly lost; checked studies trace under half to an unresolved V gene and leave the rest unexplained. V and J calls and clone size follow that table, whereas D and trimming were derived from the DNA. Within this sample are about 420,000 clones, with roughly 90% of them counted one time only. Roughly 0.76% of the sample is in the top ten clones.

Comments on this clone: Its binding antigen is unknown. Nothing much larger sits one base from this clone, and base qualities are not available.

One collaborating source in Seattle enrolled patients during active infection and followed them longitudinally through the course of disease. Collaborating institutions collected whole blood in K2EDTA tubes following their own protocols. For TCRbeta analysis, collaborators shipped samples in one of three forms: frozen whole blood, isolated PBMCs, or DNA extracted from either of those sample types. The receptor comes from a man between 18 and 29 years old with COVID-19, enrolled during active disease. The material sequenced was peripheral blood. The chain joins TRBV5-1 to TRBJ2-2; TRBD2 is a possible D gene, resting on 6 matching bases. CDR3 reads: CASGGSTGELFF. In nucleotide form, the sequence is TGCGCCAGCGGGGGGTCCACCGGGGAGCTGTTTTTT. Joined to the reference TRBV5-1 and TRBJ2-2 proteins, this CDR3 gives the full variable domain: KAGVTQTPRYLIKTRGQQVTLSCSPISGHRSVSWYQQTPGQGLQFLFEYFSETQRNKGNFPGRFSGRQFSNSRSEMNVSTLELGDSALYLCASGGSTGELFFGEGSRLTVL.